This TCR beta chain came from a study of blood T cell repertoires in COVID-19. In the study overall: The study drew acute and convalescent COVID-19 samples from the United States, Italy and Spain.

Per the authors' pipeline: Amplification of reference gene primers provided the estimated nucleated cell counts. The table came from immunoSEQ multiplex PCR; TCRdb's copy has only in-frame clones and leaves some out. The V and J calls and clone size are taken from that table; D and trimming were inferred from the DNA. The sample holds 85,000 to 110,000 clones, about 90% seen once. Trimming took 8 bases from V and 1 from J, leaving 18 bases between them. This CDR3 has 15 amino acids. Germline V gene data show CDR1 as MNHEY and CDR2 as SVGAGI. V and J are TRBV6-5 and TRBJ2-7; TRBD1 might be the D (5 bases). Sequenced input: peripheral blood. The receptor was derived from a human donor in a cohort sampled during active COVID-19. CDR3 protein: CASYTRRRGSYEQYF. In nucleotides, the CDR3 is TGTGCCAGCTACACCCGGAGAAGGGGATCCTACGAGCAGTACTTC.